The 3 T cell receptor beta chains presented below share a single source sample, sequenced in a study of cytotoxic CD8 clonotypes in ibrutinib-treated CLL. TCRdb's copy holds only in-frame clones and misses some; the assay was immunoSEQ multiplex PCR. Among roughly 250,000 clones listed, 70% were seen once. The sequences come from PBMCs, collected after 24 months of ibrutinib treatment. Receptors were obtained from a human donor with chronic lymphocytic leukemia.

There are a few counts of this clone. In DNA, the CDR3 is TGTGCCAGCTCACCACCGGGGACTAGATTAGAGCAGTACTTC. The encoded protein is CASSPPGTRLEQYF. The rearrangement links TRBV18 to TRBJ2-7, with TRBD2 identical over 8 bases. Germline CDR1 is KGHSH and CDR2 is LQKENI. This CDR3 has 14 residues. V shed 0 bases and J 7 bases; nucleotides not matched to a gene: 5.

This clone was observed a handful of times. The J gene is TRBJ2-7, the V gene TRBV28; TRBD2 matches at 9 bases. The germline V gene encodes CDR1 MDHEN and CDR2 SYDVKM. After removal of 5 bases from V and 1 base from J, the junction contained 3 bases not matched to a gene. The length of the CDR3 is 14 residues. DNA of the CDR3: TGTGCCAGCAGTCCTAGCGGGATATCCTACGAGCAGTACTTC. Encoded protein: CASSPSGISYEQYF.

V gene TRBV19 combines with J gene TRBJ2-1, with TRBD2 matching over 9 bases. Per germline, CDR1 LNHDA and CDR2 SQIVND (reference sequence). The V gene end was trimmed by 7 bases and the J gene end by 5 bases; junction bases not matched to a gene: 6. This CDR3 spans 14 amino acids. The chain's CDR3 is CASTSSGRNNEQFF. DNA of the CDR3: TGTGCCAGTACCAGTAGCGGGAGAAACAATGAGCAGTTCTTC. Drawing the rest from reference TRBV19 and TRBJ2-1, the complete variable domain is DGGITQSPKYLFRKEGQNVTLSCEQNLNHDAMYWYRQDPGQGLRLIYYSQIVNDFQKGDIAEGYSVSREKKESFPLTVTSAQKNPTAFYLCASTSSGRNNEQFFGPGTRLTVL.